Listed here is a single TCR beta chain. Antigen: not known. Patients underwent thyroid surgery, and none had received any treatment before it. This entry belongs to a study of metastatic and nonmetastatic thyroid tumors. The wider study: Samples came from malignant and benign thyroid patients, and repertoires were compared across blood and tumor or nodule tissue. Study-level results: In both blood and tumor samples, TCR beta diversity was reported significantly higher for malignant than benign nodules.

Germline CDR1 MGHRA, CDR2 YSYEKL. V lost 3 bases, J lost 4 bases, and 11 bases stayed unmatched. The CDR3 consists of 17 residues. Per the authors' pipeline: Clinicopathological groups of papillary thyroid cancer showed CDR3 differences that were used to build a distant-metastasis classifier. TCRdb recomputed clones from the PCR reads via MiXCR. The V and J calls shown here were made by TCRdb, not taken from the authors' results. The repertoire holds tens of thousands of clones, with about 25% as singletons. The sequenced sample was blood. This receptor was identified in a female donor with papillary thyroid cancer or a benign thyroid nodule (not recorded which). Some clones in this sample may be carry-over from other donors' samples. The chain has TRBV4-1 and TRBJ2-3, with 9 bases aligning to TRBD1. This CDR3 reads CASSQAPGQGVPDTQYF. CDR3 DNA sequence: TGCGCCAGCAGCCAGGCTCCGGGACAGGGAGTTCCAGATACGCAGTATTTT.